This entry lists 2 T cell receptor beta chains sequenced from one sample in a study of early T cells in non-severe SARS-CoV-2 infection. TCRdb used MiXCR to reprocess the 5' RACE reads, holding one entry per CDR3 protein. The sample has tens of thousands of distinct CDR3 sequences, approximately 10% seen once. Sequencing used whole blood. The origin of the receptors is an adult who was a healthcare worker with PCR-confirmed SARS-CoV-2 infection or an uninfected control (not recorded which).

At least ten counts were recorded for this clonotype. CDR3 sequence reads: CSANGGVNEQYF. CDR3 DNA sequence: TGCAGTGCTAATGGGGGCGTCAACGAGCAGTACTTC. This rearrangement joins TRBV20-1 to TRBJ2-7; TRBD1 is a possible D gene (6 bases). The CDR3 loop spans 12 amino acids. Trimming cost V 4 bases and J 5 bases, with 12 bases left between them. CDR1 and CDR2 (germline): DFQATT, SNEGSKA (reference sequence).

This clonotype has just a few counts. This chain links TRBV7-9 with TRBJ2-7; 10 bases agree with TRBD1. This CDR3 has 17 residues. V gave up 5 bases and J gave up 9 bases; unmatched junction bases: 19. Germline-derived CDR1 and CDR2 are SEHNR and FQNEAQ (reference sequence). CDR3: CASSHPARDRGTLGQYF. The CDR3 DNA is TGTGCCAGCAGCCATCCCGCCCGGGACAGGGGTACCTTGGGGCAGTACTTC.